This T cell receptor beta chain was captured in a study of T cells after yellow fever vaccination. Regarding the study as a whole: The bulk population could contribute abundant contaminating clonotypes to FACS-sorted repertoires. A small proportion of clonotypes was detected in both the CD4 and CD8 compartments. The booster saw the reappearance of most primary-vaccination clones (roughly 97% CD4, around 88% CD8).

CDR1 is SEHNR and CDR2 is FQNEAQ in the germline V gene (reference sequence). This CDR3 has 16 residues. J gave up 4 bases and V 1 base, and 7 bases lay outside the gene matches. By 5'RACE template switching, TCR cDNA was produced, with a universal primer site and UMIs added in the process. TCRdb re-called the 5' RACE reads with MiXCR, one entry per CDR3 protein. The data contain roughly 500,000 distinct CDR3 sequences, roughly a fifth of them singletons. Notes on this clonotype: Its antigen is unidentified.

The receptor was derived from a man aged 25-45 years who received the YFV17D yellow fever vaccine. This specimen was PBMCs, taken 15 days after the yellow fever booster vaccination. V and J are TRBV7-9 and TRBJ2-1, with TRBD2 matching over 7 bases. The CDR3 is CASSLVEGGRYNEQFF. The CDR3 nucleotides are TGTGCCAGCAGCTTAGTCGAGGGAGGGAGATACAATGAGCAGTTCTTC. Using reference TRBV7-9 and TRBJ2-1 for the parts outside the CDR3, the full variable domain is DTGVSQNPRHKITKRGQNVTFRCDPISEHNRLYWYRQTLGQGPEFLTYFQNEAQLEKSRLLSDRFSAERPKGSFSTLEIQRTEQGDSAMYLCASSLVEGGRYNEQFFGPGTRLTVL.